Below are 3 T cell receptor beta chains sequenced from a single sample in a study of shared clonotypes between healthy human individuals. Assay: immunoSEQ multiplex PCR; the TCRdb copy retains only in-frame clones and omits some. The sample has about 480,000 clones; 60% to 80% are singletons. Sequencing used PBMCs. The receptors shown here come from a woman between 40 and 50 years old in good health. Some clones in this sample may be carry-over from other donors' samples.

This chain links TRBV7-3 with TRBJ2-5; D is possibly TRBD2 (7 bases). The CDR3 contains 15 residues. The V end was cut by 1 base, the J end by 5 bases, with 14 bases between. Germline lookup yields CDR1 SGHTA and CDR2 FQGTGA. The CDR3 region has the DNA TGTGCCAGCAGCTTAAGAGGGACTACAGGGGAGACCCAGTACTTC. It encodes CASSLRGTTGETQYF.

This clone was detected only a few times. The rearrangement joins TRBV28 to TRBJ1-1, with 8 bases aligning to TRBD1. With 5 bases clipped from V and 8 bases from J, the junction kept 1 base outside the gene matches. Per the germline V gene, CDR1 is MDHEN and CDR2 is SYDVKM. CDR3 length: 11 residues. The CDR3 loop is CASSGDREAFF. The CDR3 DNA is TGTGCCAGCAGTGGGGACAGGGAAGCTTTCTTT.

The chain employs TRBV7-7 and TRBJ2-3, with 9 bases that match TRBD2. This CDR3 spans 16 amino acids. Germline assignment: CDR1 SSHAT and CDR2 FNYEAQ (reference sequence). After removal of 1 base from V and 6 bases from J, the junction contained 8 bases not matched to a gene. CDR3 in DNA: TGTGCCAGCAGCTTAGGCTACGGTGCGGGAGGGGATACGCAGTATTTT. This encodes CASSLGYGAGGDTQYF.